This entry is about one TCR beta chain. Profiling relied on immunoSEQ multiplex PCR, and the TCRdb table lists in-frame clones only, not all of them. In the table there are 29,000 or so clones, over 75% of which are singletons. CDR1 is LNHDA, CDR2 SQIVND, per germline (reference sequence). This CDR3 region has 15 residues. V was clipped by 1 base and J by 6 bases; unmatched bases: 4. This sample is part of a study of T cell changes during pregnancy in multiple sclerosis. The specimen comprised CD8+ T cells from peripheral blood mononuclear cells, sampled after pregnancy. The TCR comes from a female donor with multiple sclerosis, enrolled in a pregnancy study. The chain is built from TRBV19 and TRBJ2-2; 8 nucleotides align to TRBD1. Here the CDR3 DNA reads TGTGCCAGTAGTATAGGGACAGGGAAATCCGGGGAGCTGTTTTTT. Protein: CASSIGTGKSGELFF. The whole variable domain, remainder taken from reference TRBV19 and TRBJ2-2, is DGGITQSPKYLFRKEGQNVTLSCEQNLNHDAMYWYRQDPGQGLRLIYYSQIVNDFQKGDIAEGYSVSREKKESFPLTVTSAQKNPTAFYLCASSIGTGKSGELFFGEGSRLTVL.